Below, 26 T cell receptor beta chains from the same sample are listed, as sequenced in a study of CD8 T cells in ankylosing spondylitis. Broader study findings: The study identified a TCR beta motif of several highly homologous variants that appeared characteristic of ankylosing spondylitis blood.

TCRdb passed the 5' RACE reads through MiXCR, listing each CDR3 protein once. The data show hundreds of thousands of distinct CDR3 sequences, with 12% seen just once and approximately 0.5% held by the top ten. Their antigens remain unidentified. Source material: blood, either unsorted or a sorted T cell fraction (not recorded which). The receptors were gathered from a male donor with ankylosing spondylitis.

In its sample, this clonotype was seen many times. The chain is built from TRBV6-2 or TRBV6-3 and TRBJ2-7; D unresolved. CDR1 is MNHEY and CDR2 is SVGEGT in the germline V gene. V lost 6 bases and J lost 5, with 11 bases in between. This CDR3 spans 12 amino acids. CDR3 residues: CASSLVPDEQYF. As DNA, the CDR3 is TGTGCCAGCAGCCTTGTACCTGACGAGCAGTACTTC.

This clonotype was recorded many times. The CDR3: CASSRPTSGSVGNEQFF. The DNA of the CDR3 is TGTGCCAGCAGCAGACCGACTAGCGGGAGTGTCGGCAATGAGCAGTTCTTC. The chain couples TRBV7-9 to TRBJ2-1; 12 bases are shared with TRBD2. The germline V gene has CDR1 SEHNR and CDR2 FQNEAQ (reference sequence). The CDR3 is 17 amino acids. With V trimmed by 5 bases and J by 6 bases, 11 bases remained unmatched.

This clonotype was recorded a few times. V is TRBV6-1 and J is TRBJ1-6, with D unclear. The germline V gene has CDR1 MNHNS and CDR2 SASEGT. The CDR3 totals 14 residues. The V end was cut by 7 bases, the J end by 6 bases, with 13 bases between. Written as DNA, the CDR3 is TGTGCCAGCAACCCGTCAGGTTCTAATTCACCCCTCCACTTT. This translates into CASNPSGSNSPLHF.

The chain combines TRBV6-1 with TRBJ2-7, with 12 bases fitting TRBD2. Germline loops: CDR1 MNHNS, CDR2 SASEGT. V shed 5 bases and J 0 bases; nucleotides not matched to a gene: 8. This CDR3 has 17 residues. The CDR3 is CASSTGLAGSYSYEQYF. The CDR3, as DNA: TGTGCCAGCAGTACGGGACTAGCGGGCTCCTACTCCTACGAGCAGTACTTC.

This sequence joins TRBV10-3 and TRBJ2-3; 8 bases align to TRBD1. Looked up from germline, CDR1 is ENHRY and CDR2 is SYGVKD. The CDR3 is made up of 13 amino acids. Germline trimming cut 6 bases from V and 5 bases from J; bases unmatched to any gene: 4. The CDR3 protein is CAISGQGRDTQYF. The CDR3 nucleotides read TGTGCCATCAGCGGACAGGGTAGAGATACGCAGTATTTT.

This clonotype was counted a few times. This rearrangement joins TRBV28 to TRBJ2-3; D unclear. This CDR3 has 13 amino acids. Germline V gene lookup returns CDR1 MDHEN and CDR2 SYDVKM. The V gene lost 5 bases and the J gene lost 9 bases, with 15 bases spanning the gap. The CDR3 DNA sequence: TGTGCCAGCAGTAGTAGACCCTTGCGGACGCAGTATTTT. It yields the protein CASSSRPLRTQYF.

This clonotype was detected only a few times. The CDR3 DNA follows: TGTGCCACCAGCGTGCAGGGAGGTGGGTTGACGCAGTATTTT. Translating it yields CATSVQGGGLTQYF. The chain is built from TRBV15 and TRBJ2-3; a possible D gene is TRBD2 (6 bases). This CDR3 region has 14 residues. Germline CDR1 is LNHNV and CDR2 is YYDKDF (reference sequence). Trimming left V 5 bases short and J 9 bases short, with 18 bases between.

This clonotype was picked up many times. The chain has TRBV18 and TRBJ1-6, with a weak D call TRBD1 (6 bases). Germline CDR1 reads KGHSH; CDR2 reads LQKENI. The V and J ends lost 5 bases and 10 bases respectively, with 12 bases between them. The CDR3 extends over 13 amino acids. DNA of the CDR3: TGTGCCAGCTCAGCGAGGACAGACTCACCCCTCCACTTT. This sequence encodes CASSARTDSPLHF.

V is TRBV10-3 and J is TRBJ2-5; 8 bases align to TRBD1. This CDR3 has 15 residues. Unmatched junction bases numbered 7, after V lost 3 bases and J lost 4 bases. CDR1 ENHRY and CDR2 SYGVKD come from the germline V gene. CDR3 sequence: CAISEIQGAPETQYF. The CDR3 nucleotides read TGTGCCATCAGTGAAATCCAGGGGGCCCCAGAGACCCAGTACTTC.

This chain uses TRBV27 with TRBJ1-1; 8 nucleotides line up with TRBD1. CDR1 and CDR2 (germline): MNHEY, SMNVEV (reference sequence). The CDR3 contains 14 residues. The V segment lost 7 bases and the J segment 7 bases; nucleotides outside the gene matches: 11. The CDR3, as DNA: TGTGCCAGCACTAAACTGGGACAGGAAGATGAAGCTTTCTTT. It translates to CASTKLGQEDEAFF.

This chain uses TRBV9 with TRBJ2-5, with 8 positions matching TRBD2. This CDR3 spans 15 amino acids. The J segment lost 2 bases and the V segment lost 0 bases, leaving 3 bases of the junction unmatched. CDR1 and CDR2 (germline): SGDLS, YYNGEE. The CDR3 DNA sequence: TGTGCCAGCAGCGTAGGCGGGGGGATTCAAGAGACCCAGTACTTC. This gives the protein CASSVGGGIQETQYF.

The chain is built from TRBV18 and TRBJ1-1, with 7 bases that match TRBD1. Trimming took 5 bases from V and 1 from J; bases not matched to a gene: 7. Per germline, CDR1 KGHSH and CDR2 LQKENI. The CDR3 spans 15 residues. The CDR3 DNA sequence: TGTGCCAGCTCAGGCCGACAGGGTTGGAACACTGAAGCTTTCTTT. This sequence encodes CASSGRQGWNTEAFF.

This clonotype has just a few counts. The chain uses TRBV9 and TRBJ2-3, with D tentatively TRBD2 (6 bases). Germline assignment: CDR1 SGDLS and CDR2 YYNGEE. The CDR3 covers 16 residues. The V and J ends lost 4 bases and 0 bases respectively, with 15 bases between them. In DNA, the CDR3 is TGTGCCAGCAGCCCAGCGGGCCTACCTAGCACAGATACGCAGTATTTT. It codes for CASSPAGLPSTDTQYF.

J is TRBJ2-1 and V is TRBV4-1; possibly TRBD1 for D (5 bases). V shed 3 bases and J shed 3 bases, with 21 bases lying between them. Germline CDR1 reads MGHRA; CDR2 reads YSYEKL. The CDR3 sequence is 18 residues long. The CDR3 DNA sequence: TGCGCCAGCAGCCAGTCTAAGGGGCTAGGAGCGATCTACAATGAGCAGTTCTTC. It translates to CASSQSKGLGAIYNEQFF.

This sequence joins TRBV9 and TRBJ2-7; tentatively, D is TRBD2 (6 bases). Germline lookup yields CDR1 SGDLS and CDR2 YYNGEE. The CDR3 spans 15 residues. With 2 bases removed from V and 7 bases from J, the gap between germline ends came to 19 bases. CDR3: CASSVTGTPKAEQYF. DNA of the CDR3: TGTGCCAGCAGCGTGACTGGGACTCCCAAGGCGGAGCAGTACTTC.

The chain links TRBV20-1 to TRBJ2-2; D might be TRBD2 (7 bases). This CDR3 has 15 residues. Germline V gene lookup returns CDR1 DFQATT and CDR2 SNEGSKA (reference sequence). V lost 1 base to trimming and J lost 5 bases, with 14 bases between them. CDR3 amino acids: CSARVGGPGTGELFF. CDR3 DNA: TGCAGTGCTAGAGTGGGGGGGCCCGGAACCGGGGAGCTGTTTTTT.

This clonotype occurred a few times. V is TRBV9 and J is TRBJ2-2; perhaps TRBD2 as D (6 bases). Looked up from germline, CDR1 is SGDLS and CDR2 is YYNGEE. The CDR3 loop spans 15 amino acids. Deletions cut 4 bases from V and 4 bases from J, with 14 bases between. The CDR3 nucleotides read TGTGCCAGCAGCCTCCTGGTGGGGGGCACCGGGGAGCTGTTTTTT. Protein: CASSLLVGGTGELFF.

This clonotype showed up many times. The chain employs TRBV29-1 and TRBJ2-3; D unresolved. Deletions cut 7 bases from V and 6 bases from J, with 8 bases between. Germline V lookup: CDR1 SQVTM, CDR2 ANQGSEA. The CDR3 has 10 residues. CDR3 bases: TGCAGCGCCGTGTCGGATACGCAGTATTTT. This sequence encodes CSAVSDTQYF.

The rearrangement joins TRBV28 to TRBJ1-2; 9 bases map to TRBD1. Germline trimming cut 6 bases from V and 5 bases from J; bases unmatched to any gene: 7. CDR3 length: 14 amino acids. Per the germline V gene, CDR1 is MDHEN and CDR2 is SYDVKM. CDR3 in amino acids: CASRVGTGHYGYTF. CDR3 DNA: TGTGCCAGCAGAGTCGGGACAGGGCATTATGGCTACACCTTC.

This clonotype was detected ten times or more. The V gene is TRBV20-1, the J gene TRBJ1-5; D unresolved. Per the germline V gene, CDR1 is DFQATT and CDR2 is SNEGSKA (reference sequence). CDR3 size: 13 residues. With 1 base removed from V and 1 base from J, the gap between germline ends came to 5 bases. CDR3 region: CSARGPSNQPQHF. The CDR3 nucleotides are TGCAGTGCTAGAGGGCCCAGCAATCAGCCCCAGCATTTT.

This clonotype showed up just a few times. V is TRBV20-1 and J is TRBJ2-7, with D possibly being TRBD1 (6 bases). Germline CDR1 reads DFQATT; CDR2 reads SNEGSKA (reference sequence). This CDR3 region has 14 residues. The V and J ends lost 4 bases and 6 bases respectively, with 19 bases between them. CDR3 sequence (DNA): TGCAGTGCTATGGCTCGACAGGAGTTTTTCGAGCAGTACTTC. It specifies CSAMARQEFFEQYF.

In its sample, this clonotype was seen many times. The chain carries TRBV5-1 and TRBJ2-1; 7 positions match TRBD2. This CDR3 is 14 amino acids long. V gave up 4 bases and J gave up 3 bases; unmatched junction bases: 4. The germline V gene encodes CDR1 SGHRS and CDR2 YFSETQ. The CDR3 DNA is TGCGCCAGCAGCGCGCGCGGGGGCTACAATGAGCAGTTCTTC. Translation: CASSARGGYNEQFF.

The V and J genes are TRBV5-1 and TRBJ2-7; perhaps TRBD2 as D (5 bases). This CDR3 spans 16 amino acids. Germline V gene sequence: CDR1 SGHRS, CDR2 YFSETQ. V was shortened by 1 base and J by 3 bases, with 17 bases between the two germline ends. For the CDR3, the DNA is TGCGCCAGCAGCTTGATTCCCCGGCGGGCGAACTACGAGCAGTACTTC. Protein: CASSLIPRRANYEQYF. The variable domain in full, with the rest retrieved from reference TRBV5-1 and TRBJ2-7, is KAGVTQTPRYLIKTRGQQVTLSCSPISGHRSVSWYQQTPGQGLQFLFEYFSETQRNKGNFPGRFSGRQFSNSRSEMNVSTLELGDSALYLCASSLIPRRANYEQYFGPGTRLTVT.

This clonotype has at least ten counts. Here the CDR3 reads CASNRDRGYNEQFF. The CDR3 region has the DNA TGTGCCAGCAACCGGGACAGGGGATACAATGAGCAGTTCTTC. This chain links TRBV12-3 or TRBV12-4 with TRBJ2-1; the match to TRBD1 covers 10 bases. The CDR3 totals 14 residues. J lost 4 bases, V lost 7 bases, and 4 bases had no gene match.

This clonotype was seen ten or more times. The CDR3 spells CASSLRAGEYEQYF. CDR3 nucleotide sequence: TGCGCCAGCAGCTTGAGAGCCGGGGAGTACGAGCAGTACTTC. V gene TRBV5-1 combines with J gene TRBJ2-7; TRBD2 is a possible D gene (5 bases). Germline V lookup: CDR1 SGHRS, CDR2 YFSETQ. The V and J ends lost 1 base and 4 bases respectively, with 12 bases between them. This CDR3 spans 14 amino acids.

This clonotype was recorded many times. This chain uses TRBV29-1 with TRBJ1-1; no clear D. The CDR3 extends over 14 amino acids. V was cut by 7 bases and J by 0 bases, with 15 bases left in between. Germline assignment: CDR1 SQVTM and CDR2 ANQGSEA. CDR3 residues: CSALPQIMNTEAFF. CDR3 coding DNA: TGCAGCGCGTTACCTCAGATCATGAACACTGAAGCTTTCTTT.